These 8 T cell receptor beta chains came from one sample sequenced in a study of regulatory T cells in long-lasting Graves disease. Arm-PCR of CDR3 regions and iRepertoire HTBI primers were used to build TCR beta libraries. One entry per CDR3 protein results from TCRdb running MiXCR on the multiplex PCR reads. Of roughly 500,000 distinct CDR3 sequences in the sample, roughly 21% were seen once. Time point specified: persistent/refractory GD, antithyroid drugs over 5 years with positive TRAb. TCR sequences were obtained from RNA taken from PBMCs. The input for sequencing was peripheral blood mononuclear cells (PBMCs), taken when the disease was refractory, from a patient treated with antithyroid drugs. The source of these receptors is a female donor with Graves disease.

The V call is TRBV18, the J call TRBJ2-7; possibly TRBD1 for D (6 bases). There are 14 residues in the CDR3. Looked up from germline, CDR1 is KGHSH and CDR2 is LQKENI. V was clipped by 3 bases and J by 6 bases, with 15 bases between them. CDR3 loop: CASSPLGRGSEQYF. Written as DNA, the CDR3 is TGTGCCAGCTCACCCCTCGGCAGGGGCTCCGAGCAGTACTTC.

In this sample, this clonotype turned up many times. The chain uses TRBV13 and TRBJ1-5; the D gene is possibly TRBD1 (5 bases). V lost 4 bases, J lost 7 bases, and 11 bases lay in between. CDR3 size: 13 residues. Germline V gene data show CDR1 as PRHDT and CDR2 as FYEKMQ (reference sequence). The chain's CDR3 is CASSSGPSQPQHF. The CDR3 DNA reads TGTGCCAGCAGCTCGGGGCCATCCCAGCCCCAGCATTTT.

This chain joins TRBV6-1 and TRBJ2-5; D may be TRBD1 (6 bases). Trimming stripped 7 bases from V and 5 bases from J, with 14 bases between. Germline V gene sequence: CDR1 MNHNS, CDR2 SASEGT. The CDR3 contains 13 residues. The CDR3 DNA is TGTGCCAGCATACGACAGGTCTGGGAGACCCAGTACTTC. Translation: CASIRQVWETQYF.

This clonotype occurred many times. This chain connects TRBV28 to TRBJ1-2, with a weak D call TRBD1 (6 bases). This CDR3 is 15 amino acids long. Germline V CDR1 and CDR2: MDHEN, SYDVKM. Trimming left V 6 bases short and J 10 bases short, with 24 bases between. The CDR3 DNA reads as TGTGCCAGCAGACCGTCCGTGGGGGCCCAATCACCCTACACCTTC. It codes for CASRPSVGAQSPYTF.

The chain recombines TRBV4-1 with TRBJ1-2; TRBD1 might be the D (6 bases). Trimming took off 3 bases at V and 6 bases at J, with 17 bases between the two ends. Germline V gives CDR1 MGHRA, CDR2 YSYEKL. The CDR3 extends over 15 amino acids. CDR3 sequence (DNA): TGCGCCAGCAGCCAGCTTATATTACAGGGAAATGGCTACACCTTC. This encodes CASSQLILQGNGYTF.

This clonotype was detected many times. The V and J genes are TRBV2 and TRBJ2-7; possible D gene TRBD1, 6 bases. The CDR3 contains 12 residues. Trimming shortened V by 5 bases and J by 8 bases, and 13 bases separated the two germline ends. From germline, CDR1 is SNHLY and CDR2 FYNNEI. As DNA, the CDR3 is TGTGCCAGCAGTCAACAGGGTAGCAAGCAGTACTTC. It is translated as CASSQQGSKQYF.

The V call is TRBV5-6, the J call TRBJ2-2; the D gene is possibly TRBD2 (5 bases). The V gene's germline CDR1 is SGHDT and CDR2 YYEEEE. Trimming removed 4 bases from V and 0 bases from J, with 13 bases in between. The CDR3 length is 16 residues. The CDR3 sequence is CASSGLDGPNTGELFF. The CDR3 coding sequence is TGTGCCAGCAGCGGACTGGACGGACCGAACACCGGGGAGCTGTTTTTT.

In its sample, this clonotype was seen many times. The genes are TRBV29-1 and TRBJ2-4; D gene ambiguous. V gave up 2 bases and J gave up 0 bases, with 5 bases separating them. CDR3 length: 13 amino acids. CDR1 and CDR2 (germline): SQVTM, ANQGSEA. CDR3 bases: TGCAGCGTTGAACGGCTAGCCAAAAACATTCAGTACTTC. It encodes CSVERLAKNIQYF.